This T cell receptor (beta chain) was retrieved from a study of OX40 agonist ivuxolimab in advanced cancers. Overall study context: Patients in the trial were receiving intravenous ivuxolimab every 2 weeks, at doses of 0.01 to 10 mg/kg. Overall study findings and caveats: Circulating CD4+ and CD8+ T cells showed clonal expansion by week 6 at 0.1 to 3.0 mg/kg. Expanded clones tended on average to be more numerous among CD8+ T cells than CD4+.

The data were produced by immunoSEQ multiplex PCR, yet TCRdb's version contains in-frame clones alone and is incomplete. The repertoire holds more than 40,000 clones, with around 90% as singletons. Points on this clone: Its target is unknown.

Exclusion of a patient followed from autoimmune disease history or systemic immunosuppression. Germline CDR1 reads LNHNV; CDR2 reads YYDKDF (reference sequence). V lost 5 bases to trimming and J lost 9 bases, with 17 bases between them. This CDR3 comprises 15 residues. This sequence originates from an adult with an advanced solid tumor such as melanoma, head and neck, liver or kidney cancer. The chain couples TRBV15 to TRBJ1-6, with D possibly matching TRBD1 (5 bases). The material sequenced was CD4+ or CD8+ T cells sorted from blood, taken in a trial of the OX40 agonist ivuxolimab. The CDR3: CATSASGGGVSPLHF. In DNA, the CDR3 is TGTGCCACCAGCGCCTCTGGTGGAGGGGTTTCACCCCTCCACTTT.